This T cell receptor (beta chain) emerged from a study of blood T cell repertoires in COVID-19. Overall study: Donors in the United States, Italy and Spain gave samples during acute or convalescent COVID-19.

Germline V gene data show CDR1 as LNHDA and CDR2 as SQIVND (reference sequence). J gave up 5 bases and V 3 bases, and 7 bases lay outside the gene matches. This CDR3 is built from 15 residues. Sequenced by immunoSEQ multiplex PCR; TCRdb stores in-frame clones only, minus some. The sample records over 200,000 clones, roughly 89% being singletons. The chain employs TRBV19 and TRBJ1-1, with 9 nucleotides matching TRBD1. Input material: PBMCs or T cells enriched from blood (not recorded which). This TCR was sampled from a man in his forties who had recovered from COVID-19. The CDR3 loop reads CASSILRTGETEAFF. Here the CDR3 DNA reads TGTGCCAGTAGTATTTTACGGACAGGGGAGACTGAAGCTTTCTTT. The entire variable domain, with the rest obtained from reference TRBV19 and TRBJ1-1, is as follows: DGGITQSPKYLFRKEGQNVTLSCEQNLNHDAMYWYRQDPGQGLRLIYYSQIVNDFQKGDIAEGYSVSREKKESFPLTVTSAQKNPTAFYLCASSILRTGETEAFFGQGTRLTVV.